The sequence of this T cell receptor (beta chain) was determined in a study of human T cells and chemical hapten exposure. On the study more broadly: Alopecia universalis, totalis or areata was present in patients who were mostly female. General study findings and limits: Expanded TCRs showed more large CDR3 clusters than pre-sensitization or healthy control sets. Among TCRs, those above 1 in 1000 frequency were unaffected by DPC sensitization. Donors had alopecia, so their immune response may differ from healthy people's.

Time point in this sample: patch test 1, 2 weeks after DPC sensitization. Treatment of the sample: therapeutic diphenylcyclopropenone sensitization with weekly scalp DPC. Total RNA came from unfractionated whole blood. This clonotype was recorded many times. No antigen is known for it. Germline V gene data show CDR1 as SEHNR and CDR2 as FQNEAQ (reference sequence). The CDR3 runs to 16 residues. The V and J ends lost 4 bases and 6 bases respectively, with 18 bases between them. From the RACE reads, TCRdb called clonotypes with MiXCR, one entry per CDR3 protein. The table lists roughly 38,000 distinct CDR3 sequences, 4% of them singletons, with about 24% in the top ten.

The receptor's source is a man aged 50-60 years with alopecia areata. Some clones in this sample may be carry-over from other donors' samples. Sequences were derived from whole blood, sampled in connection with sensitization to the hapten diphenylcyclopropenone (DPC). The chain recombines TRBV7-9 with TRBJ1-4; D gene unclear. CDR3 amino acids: CASSSKGSSEDEKLFF. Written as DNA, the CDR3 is TGTGCCAGCAGCTCCAAGGGATCTAGTGAGGATGAAAAACTGTTTTTT.